This TCR beta chain originates from a study of blood T cells in healthy people across ages. CDR3 size: 17 residues. In germline, CDR1 is MGHRA, CDR2 YSYEKL. The ends were cut back, 0 bases at V and 2 bases at J, with 16 bases in the middle. Next came a second PCR, run for about 7 to 12 cycles, which used a sample-barcoded 5' primer along with a J-beta primer mix. In TCRdb, the 5' RACE reads were re-called with MiXCR into one record per CDR3 protein. This table has hundreds of thousands of distinct CDR3 sequences, around 38% appearing once. This clonotype was found a few times. The TCR originated in a man at least 80 years old in good health. This chain joins TRBV4-1 and TRBJ2-5, with a weak D call TRBD2 (5 bases). The specimen was blood. CDR3 sequence: CASSQDRTTTTQETQYF. DNA of the CDR3: TGCGCCAGCAGCCAAGATCGTACGACTACTACACAAGAGACCCAGTACTTC.